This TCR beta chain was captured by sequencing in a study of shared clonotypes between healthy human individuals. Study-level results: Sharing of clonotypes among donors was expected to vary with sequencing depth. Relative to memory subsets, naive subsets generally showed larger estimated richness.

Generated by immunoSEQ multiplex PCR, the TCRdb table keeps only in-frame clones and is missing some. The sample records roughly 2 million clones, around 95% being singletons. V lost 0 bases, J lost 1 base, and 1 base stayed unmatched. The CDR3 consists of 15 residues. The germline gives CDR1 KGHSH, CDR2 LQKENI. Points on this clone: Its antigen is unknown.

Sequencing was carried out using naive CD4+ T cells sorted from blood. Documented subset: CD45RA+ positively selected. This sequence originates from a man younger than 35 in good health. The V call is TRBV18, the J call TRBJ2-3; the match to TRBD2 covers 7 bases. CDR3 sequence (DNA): TGTGCCAGCTCACCACCAACTAGCGGCACAGATACGCAGTATTTT. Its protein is CASSPPTSGTDTQYF.